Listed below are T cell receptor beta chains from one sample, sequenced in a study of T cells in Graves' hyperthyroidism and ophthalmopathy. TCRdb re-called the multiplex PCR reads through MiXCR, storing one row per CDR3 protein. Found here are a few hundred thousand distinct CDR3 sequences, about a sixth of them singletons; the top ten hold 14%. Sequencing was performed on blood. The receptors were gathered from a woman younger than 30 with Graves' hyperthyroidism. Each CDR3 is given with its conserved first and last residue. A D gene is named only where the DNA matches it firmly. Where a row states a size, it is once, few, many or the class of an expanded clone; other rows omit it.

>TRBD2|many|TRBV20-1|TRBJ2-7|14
CSARSGGGAYEQYF
TGCAGTGCTAGGAGCGGGGGGGGGGCCTACGAGCAGTACTTC
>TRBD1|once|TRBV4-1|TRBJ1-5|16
CASSQGRTGSNQPQHF
TGCGCCAGCAGCCAAGGCCGGACAGGGAGCAATCAGCCCCAGCATTTT
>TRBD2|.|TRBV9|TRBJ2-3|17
CASSANSNGLAGGSRYF
TGTGCCAGCAGCGCCAACTCCAATGGACTAGCGGGGGGATCCCGGTATTTT
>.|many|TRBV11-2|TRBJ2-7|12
CASSWEEYEQYF
TGTGCCAGCAGCTGGGAGGAGTACGAGCAGTACTTC
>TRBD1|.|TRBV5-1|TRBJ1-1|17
CASSLEGAGGWNTEAFF
TGCGCCAGCAGCTTGGAAGGGGCAGGGGGGTGGAACACTGAAGCTTTCTTT
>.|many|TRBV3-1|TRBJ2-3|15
CASSQTKILTDTQYF
TGTGCCAGCAGCCAAACCAAGATTCTCACAGATACGCAGTATTTT
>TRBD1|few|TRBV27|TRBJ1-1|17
CASSPARTGGVNTEAFF
TGTGCCAGCAGCCCTGCTAGGACAGGGGGCGTGAACACTGAAGCTTTCTTT
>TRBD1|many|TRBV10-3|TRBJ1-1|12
CAGGDSNTEAFF
TGTGCCGGGGGGGACAGTAACACTGAAGCTTTCTTT
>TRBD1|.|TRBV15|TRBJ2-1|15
CATSSNRGAYNEQFF
TGTGCCACCAGCAGTAACAGGGGAGCCTACAATGAGCAGTTCTTC
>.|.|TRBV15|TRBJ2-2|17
CATSRDLAARNTGELFF
TGTGCCACCAGCAGAGATCTCGCGGCTCGGAACACCGGGGAGCTGTTTTTT
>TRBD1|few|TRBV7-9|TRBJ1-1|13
CASSSTGVYEAFF
TGTGCCAGCAGCTCTACAGGGGTCTATGAAGCTTTCTTT
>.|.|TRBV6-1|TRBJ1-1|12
CASSTRETEAFF
TGTGCCAGCAGCACCAGGGAGACTGAAGCTTTCTTT
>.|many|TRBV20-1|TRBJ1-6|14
CSAGASTYNSPLHF
TGCAGTGCTGGAGCCAGCACCTATAATTCACCCCTCCACTTT
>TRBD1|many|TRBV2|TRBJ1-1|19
CASSEAPYSFQGERTEAFF
TGTGCCAGCAGTGAAGCACCTTACTCCTTCCAGGGGGAACGTACTGAAGCTTTCTTT
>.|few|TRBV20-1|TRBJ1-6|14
CSARPRDPGSPLHF
TGCAGTGCTAGGCCTCGGGATCCTGGTTCACCCCTCCACTTT
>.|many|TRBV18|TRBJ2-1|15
CASSPPTGGPREQFF
TGTGCCAGCTCACCACCGACGGGCGGCCCTCGGGAGCAGTTCTTC
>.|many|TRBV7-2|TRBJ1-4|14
CASSLGSTNEKLFF
TGTGCCAGCAGCTTAGGTTCAACTAATGAAAAACTGTTTTTT
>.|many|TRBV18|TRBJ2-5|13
CASSRGFQETQYF
TGTGCCAGCTCGAGGGGGTTCCAAGAGACCCAGTACTTC
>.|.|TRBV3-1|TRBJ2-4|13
CASSHWGEDIQYF
TGTGCCAGCAGCCACTGGGGGGAGGACATTCAGTACTTC
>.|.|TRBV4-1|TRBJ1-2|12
CASSQAGVGYTF
TGCGCCAGCAGCCAGGCCGGGGTTGGCTACACCTTC
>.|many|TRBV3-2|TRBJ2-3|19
CASSQEGGSAGGPTDTQYF
TGTGCCAGCAGCCAAGAAGGGGGCTCAGCGGGGGGCCCCACAGATACGCAGTATTTT
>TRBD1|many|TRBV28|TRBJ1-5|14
CASSTGARRQPQHF
TGTGCCAGCTCGACAGGGGCAAGGCGGCAGCCCCAGCATTTT
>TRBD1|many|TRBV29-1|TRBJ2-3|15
CSVEDRGYDTDTQYF
TGCAGCGTTGAAGACAGGGGGTACGACACAGATACGCAGTATTTT
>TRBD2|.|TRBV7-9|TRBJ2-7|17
CASSLGGRASGGYEQYF
TGTGCCAGCAGCTTAGGGGGCCGGGCTAGCGGGGGTTACGAGCAGTACTTC
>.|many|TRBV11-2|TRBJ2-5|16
CASSLVGVSAQETQYF
TGTGCCAGCAGCTTAGTAGGGGTGAGCGCCCAAGAGACCCAGTACTTC
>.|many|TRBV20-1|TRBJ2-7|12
CSARPSFGEQYF
TGCAGTGCTAGACCCTCGTTCGGCGAGCAGTACTTC
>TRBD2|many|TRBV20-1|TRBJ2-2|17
CSALTRTRGGEDGELFF
TGCAGTGCTTTGACTAGGACGCGGGGAGGGGAGGATGGGGAGCTGTTTTTT
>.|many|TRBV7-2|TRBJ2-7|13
CASSLDRVDEQYF
TGTGCCAGCAGCTTAGACAGGGTAGACGAGCAGTACTTC
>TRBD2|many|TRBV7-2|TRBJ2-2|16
CASSFSASGGAGELFF
TGTGCCAGCAGCTTTAGCGCCAGCGGGGGGGCCGGGGAGCTGTTTTTT
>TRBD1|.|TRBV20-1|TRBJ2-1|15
CSASAETGGVNEQFF
TGCAGTGCTAGTGCCGAGACAGGGGGCGTAAATGAGCAGTTCTTC
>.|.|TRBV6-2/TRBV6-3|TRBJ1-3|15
CASSYSLRPGNTIYF
TGTGCCAGCAGTTACTCGTTAAGGCCTGGAAACACCATATATTTT
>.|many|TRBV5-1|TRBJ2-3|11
CASSHSDTQYF
TGCGCCAGCAGTCACTCAGATACGCAGTATTTT
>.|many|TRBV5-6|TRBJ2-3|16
CASSSKRSALGDTQYF
TGTGCCAGCAGCTCGAAACGGTCGGCGTTGGGAGATACGCAGTATTTT
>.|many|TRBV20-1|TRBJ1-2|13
CSALEGGNYGYTF
TGCAGTGCCCTGGAGGGGGGAAACTATGGCTACACCTTC
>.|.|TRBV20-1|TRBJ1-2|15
CSASQSQRVGYGYTF
TGCAGTGCTAGCCAAAGCCAGCGAGTAGGCTATGGCTACACCTTC
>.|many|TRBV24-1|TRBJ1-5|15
CATSEGQMSNQPQHF
TGTGCCACCAGTGAGGGCCAGATGAGCAATCAGCCCCAGCATTTT
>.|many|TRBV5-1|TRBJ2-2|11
CASSLDRELFF
TGCGCCAGCAGCTTGGATAGGGAGCTGTTTTTT